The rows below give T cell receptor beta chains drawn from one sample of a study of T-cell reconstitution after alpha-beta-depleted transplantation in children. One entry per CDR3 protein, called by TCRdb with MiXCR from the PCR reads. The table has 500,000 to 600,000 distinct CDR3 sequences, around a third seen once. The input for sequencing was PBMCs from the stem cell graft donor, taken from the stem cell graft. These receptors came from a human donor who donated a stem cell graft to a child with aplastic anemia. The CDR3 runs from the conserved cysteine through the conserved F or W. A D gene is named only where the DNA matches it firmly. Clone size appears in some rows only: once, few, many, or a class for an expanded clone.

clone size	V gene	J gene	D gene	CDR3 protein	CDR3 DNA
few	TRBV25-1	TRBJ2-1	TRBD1	CASSPGQGLNEQFF	TGTGCCAGCAGTCCGGGACAGGGGCTCAATGAGCAGTTCTTC
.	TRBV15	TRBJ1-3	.	CATSRGGSASGNTIYF	TGTGCCACCAGCAGAGGGGGGAGCGCCTCTGGAAACACCATATATTTT
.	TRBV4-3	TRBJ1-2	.	CASSQDFPDSRWGYTF	TGCGCCAGCAGCCAAGATTTTCCGGACTCCAGATGGGGCTACACCTTC
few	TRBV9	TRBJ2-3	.	CASSASGHTQYF	TGTGCCAGCAGTGCTTCCGGGCATACGCAGTATTTT
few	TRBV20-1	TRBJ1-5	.	CSALARDRAGQPQHF	TGCAGTGCCCTCGCGAGGGACCGAGCAGGGCAGCCCCAGCATTTT
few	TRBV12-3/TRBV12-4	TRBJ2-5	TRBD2	CASSLSSGRLTTQETQYF	TGTGCCAGCAGTTTATCTAGCGGGAGACTTACAACACAGGAGACCCAGTACTTC
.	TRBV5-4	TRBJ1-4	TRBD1	CASSLGPPGGVEKLFF	TGTGCCAGCAGCTTGGGCCCCCCAGGGGGCGTTGAAAAACTGTTTTTT
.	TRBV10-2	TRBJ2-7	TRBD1	CASSGTGHDYEQYF	TGCGCCAGCAGCGGGACAGGGCATGACTACGAGCAGTACTTC
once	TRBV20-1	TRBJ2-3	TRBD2	CSARLAGVSSDTQYF	TGCAGTGCTAGATTAGCGGGAGTATCATCAGATACGCAGTATTTT
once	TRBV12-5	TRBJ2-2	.	CASGRTLNTGELFF	TGTGCTAGTGGACGGACTTTGAACACCGGGGAGCTGTTTTTT
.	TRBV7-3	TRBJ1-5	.	CASSPQGGQPQHF	TGTGCCAGCAGCCCGCAGGGCGGGCAGCCCCAGCATTTT
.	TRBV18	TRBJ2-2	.	CASSPRKAGELFF	TGTGCCAGCTCACCACGTAAGGCCGGGGAGCTGTTTTTT
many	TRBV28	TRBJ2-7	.	CASSLWSRPVEQYF	TGTGCCAGCAGTTTATGGTCTCGACCCGTCGAGCAGTACTTC
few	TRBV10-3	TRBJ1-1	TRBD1	CAISEIGTGTEAFF	TGTGCCATCAGTGAAATTGGGACAGGGACTGAAGCTTTCTTT
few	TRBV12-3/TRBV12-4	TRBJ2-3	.	CASSSTVPLGQYF	TGTGCCAGCAGTTCCACTGTCCCACTAGGGCAGTATTTT
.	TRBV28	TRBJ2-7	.	CASSKGVLINEQYF	TGTGCCAGCAGTAAGGGAGTACTGATCAACGAGCAGTACTTC
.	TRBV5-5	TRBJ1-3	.	CASNFGTVLDGNTIYF	TGTGCCAGCAACTTTGGAACGGTGCTCGACGGAAACACCATATATTTT
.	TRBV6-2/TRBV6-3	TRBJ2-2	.	CASRIRGLNTGELFF	TGTGCCAGTCGGATTAGGGGACTGAACACCGGGGAGCTGTTTTTT
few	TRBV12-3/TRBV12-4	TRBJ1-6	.	CASSPPGPNSPLHF	TGTGCCAGCAGCCCGCCGGGACCTAATTCACCCCTCCACTTT
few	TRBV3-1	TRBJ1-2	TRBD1	CASSQERRVQGNGYTF	TGTGCCAGCAGCCAAGAAAGAAGGGTACAGGGGAATGGCTACACCTTC
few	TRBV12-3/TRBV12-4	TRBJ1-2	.	CASSFQGLNYGYTF	TGTGCCAGCAGTTTTCAGGGACTTAACTATGGCTACACCTTC
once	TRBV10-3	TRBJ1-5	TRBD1	CATRTGKDQPQHF	TGTGCCACTAGGACAGGGAAGGATCAGCCCCAGCATTTT
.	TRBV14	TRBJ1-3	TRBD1	CASSPGQVSGNTIYF	TGTGCCAGCAGCCCGGGACAGGTCTCTGGAAACACCATATATTTT
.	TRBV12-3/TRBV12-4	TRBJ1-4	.	CASSSGPGLKLFF	TGTGCCAGCAGTTCGGGACCGGGTCTGAAACTGTTTTTT
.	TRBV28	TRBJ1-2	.	CASSLGNRNYGYTF	TGTGCCAGCAGTTTAGGGAACAGAAACTATGGCTACACCTTC
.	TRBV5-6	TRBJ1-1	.	CASSFTANTEAFF	TGTGCCAGCAGCTTCACAGCGAACACTGAAGCTTTCTTT
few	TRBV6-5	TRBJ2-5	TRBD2	CASSYGLDSGRAGETQYF	TGTGCCAGCAGTTATGGGCTGGATAGCGGGAGGGCCGGGGAGACCCAGTACTTC
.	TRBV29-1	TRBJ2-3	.	CSVGITTDTQYF	TGCAGCGTTGGGATCACCACAGATACGCAGTATTTT
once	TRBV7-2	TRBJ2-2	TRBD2	CASSLAPLAGGPTGELFF	TGTGCCAGCAGCTTAGCTCCTCTAGCGGGAGGGCCAACCGGGGAGCTGTTTTTT
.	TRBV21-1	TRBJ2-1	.	CAIRLAGGLNEQFF	TGTGCCATCCGGCTAGCGGGAGGTCTCAATGAGCAGTTCTTC
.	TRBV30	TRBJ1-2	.	CAWAVGTERDYGYTF	TGTGCCTGGGCGGTCGGGACGGAAAGGGACTATGGCTACACCTTC
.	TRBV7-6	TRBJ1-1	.	CASSLTTGLGTEAFF	TGTGCCAGCAGCTTGACGACAGGTCTCGGTACTGAAGCTTTCTTT
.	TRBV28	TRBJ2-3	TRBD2	CASSSPGTRTDTQYF	TGTGCCAGCAGTTCACCCGGGACTAGGACAGATACGCAGTATTTT
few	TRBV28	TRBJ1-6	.	CASSLQGGSHNSPLHF	TGTGCCAGCAGTTTACAGGGAGGATCGCATAATTCACCCCTCCACTTT
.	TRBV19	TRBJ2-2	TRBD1	CASSLQGFTGELFF	TGTGCCAGTAGCTTACAGGGGTTCACCGGGGAGCTGTTTTTT
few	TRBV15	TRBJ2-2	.	CATSGTRGLTGELFF	TGTGCCACCAGCGGAACCAGGGGTCTCACCGGGGAGCTGTTTTTT